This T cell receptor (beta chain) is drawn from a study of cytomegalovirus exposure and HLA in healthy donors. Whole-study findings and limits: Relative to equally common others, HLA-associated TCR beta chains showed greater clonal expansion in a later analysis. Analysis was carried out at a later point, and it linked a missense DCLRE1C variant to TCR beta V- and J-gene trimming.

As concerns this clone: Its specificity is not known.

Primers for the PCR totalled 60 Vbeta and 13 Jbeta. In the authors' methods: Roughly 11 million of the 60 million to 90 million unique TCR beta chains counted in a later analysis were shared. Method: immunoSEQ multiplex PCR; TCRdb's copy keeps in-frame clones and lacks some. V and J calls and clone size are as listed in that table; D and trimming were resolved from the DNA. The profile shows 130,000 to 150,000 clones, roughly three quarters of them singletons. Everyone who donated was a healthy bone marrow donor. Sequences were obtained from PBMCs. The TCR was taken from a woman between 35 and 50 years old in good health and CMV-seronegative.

CDR3: CATSEAGTGTNEQFF. The CDR3 region has the DNA TGTGCCACCAGCGAGGCCGGGACAGGGACCAATGAGCAGTTCTTC. This chain joins TRBV15 and TRBJ2-1; 9 positions agree with TRBD1. This CDR3 has 15 residues. Germline V gene data show CDR1 as LNHNV and CDR2 as YYDKDF (reference sequence). V lost 5 bases and J lost 6; bases outside the gene matches: 8.